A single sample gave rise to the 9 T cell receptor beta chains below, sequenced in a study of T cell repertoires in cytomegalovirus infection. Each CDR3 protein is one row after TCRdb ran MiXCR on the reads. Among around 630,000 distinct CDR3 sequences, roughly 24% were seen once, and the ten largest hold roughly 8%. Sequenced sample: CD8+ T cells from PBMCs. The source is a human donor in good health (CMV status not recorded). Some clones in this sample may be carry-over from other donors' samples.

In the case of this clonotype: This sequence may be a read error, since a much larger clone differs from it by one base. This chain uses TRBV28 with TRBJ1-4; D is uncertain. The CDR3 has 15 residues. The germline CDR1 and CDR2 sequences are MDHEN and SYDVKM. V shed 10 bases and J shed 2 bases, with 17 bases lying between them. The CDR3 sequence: CANKSWGSTNEKLFF. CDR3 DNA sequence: TGTGCCAACAAAAGTTGGGGAAGTACTAATGAAAAACTGTTTTTT.

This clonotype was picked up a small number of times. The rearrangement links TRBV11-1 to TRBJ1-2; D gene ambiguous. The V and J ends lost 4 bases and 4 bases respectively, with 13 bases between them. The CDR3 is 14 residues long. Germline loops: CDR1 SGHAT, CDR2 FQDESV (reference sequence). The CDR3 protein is CASSYAPGGYGYTF. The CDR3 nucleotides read TGTGCCAGCAGCTACGCGCCGGGTGGCTATGGCTACACCTTC.

CDR3 bases: TGTGCCAGCAGCCCAGGAAAGGGACCCAATCAGCCCCAGCATTTT. This sequence encodes CASSPGKGPNQPQHF. The J gene is TRBJ1-5, the V gene TRBV7-6; maybe TRBD1 (5 bases). CDR3 length equals 15 residues. Trimming pared 5 bases from V and 3 bases from J, leaving 14 bases between. CDR1 is SGHVS and CDR2 is FNYEAQ in the germline V gene.

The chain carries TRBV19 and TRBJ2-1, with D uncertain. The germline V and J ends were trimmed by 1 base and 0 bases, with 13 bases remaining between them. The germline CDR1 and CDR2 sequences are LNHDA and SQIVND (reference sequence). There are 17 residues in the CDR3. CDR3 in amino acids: CASSIGDIISSYNEQFF. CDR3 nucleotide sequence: TGTGCCAGTAGTATAGGTGACATAATAAGCTCCTACAATGAGCAGTTCTTC.

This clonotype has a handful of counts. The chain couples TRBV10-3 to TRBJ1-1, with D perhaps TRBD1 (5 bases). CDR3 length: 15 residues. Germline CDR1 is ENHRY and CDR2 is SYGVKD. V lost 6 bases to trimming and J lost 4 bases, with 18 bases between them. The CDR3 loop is CAIRTRGAGGTEAFF. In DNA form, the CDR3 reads TGTGCCATCAGGACCCGAGGGGCTGGGGGCACTGAAGCTTTCTTT.

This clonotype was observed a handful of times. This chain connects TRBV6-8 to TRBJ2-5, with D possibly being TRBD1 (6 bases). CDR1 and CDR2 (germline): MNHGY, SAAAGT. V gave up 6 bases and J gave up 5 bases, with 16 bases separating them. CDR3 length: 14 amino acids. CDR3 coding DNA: TGTGCCAGCAGACAGGGTGCGACCCTGGAGACCCAGTACTTC. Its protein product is CASRQGATLETQYF.

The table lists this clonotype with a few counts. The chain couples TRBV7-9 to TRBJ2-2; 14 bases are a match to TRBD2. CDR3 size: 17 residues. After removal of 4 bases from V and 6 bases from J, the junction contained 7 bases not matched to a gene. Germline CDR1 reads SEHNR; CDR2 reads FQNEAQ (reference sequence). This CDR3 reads CASSWRLAGGQAGELFF. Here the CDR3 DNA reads TGTGCCAGCAGCTGGCGACTAGCGGGGGGGCAAGCCGGGGAGCTGTTTTTT.

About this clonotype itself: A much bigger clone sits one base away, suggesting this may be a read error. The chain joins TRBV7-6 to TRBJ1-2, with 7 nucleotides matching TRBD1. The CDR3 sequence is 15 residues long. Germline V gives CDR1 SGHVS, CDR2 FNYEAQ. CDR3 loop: CVSGDSLPPSYGYTF. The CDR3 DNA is TGTGTCAGCGGGGACAGCCTACCTCCTTCCTATGGCTACACCTTC.

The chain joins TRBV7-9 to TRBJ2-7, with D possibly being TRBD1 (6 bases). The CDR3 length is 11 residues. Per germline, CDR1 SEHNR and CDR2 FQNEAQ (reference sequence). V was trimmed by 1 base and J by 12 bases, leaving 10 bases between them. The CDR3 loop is CASSLGDNLYF. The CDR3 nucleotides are TGTGCCAGCAGCTTAGGGGACAACCTGTACTTC.